Detailed here is one T cell receptor (beta chain). The sample originates from a study of cytomegalovirus exposure and HLA in healthy donors. Study-level information: Earlier work reported 110 million or so unique TCR beta sequences from about 179 million T cells.

The CDR3 length is 15 residues. The germline gives CDR1 SGHVS, CDR2 FNYEAQ. Trimming took 5 bases from V and 10 from J; bases not matched to a gene: 11. Amplification used 60 Vbeta primers and 13 Jbeta primers. Profiled with immunoSEQ multiplex PCR; TCRdb holds only in-frame clones, not every one. The data hold approximately 130,000 clones, with about four fifths observed a single time. Sequencing was carried out using PBMCs. The chain links TRBV7-6 to TRBJ1-6, with 7 bases identical to TRBD1. The source of this sequence is a man under 40 in good health and CMV-seronegative. CDR3 in DNA: TGTGCCAGCAGCCAATCACAGGGGTTAGGCTCACCCCTCCACTTT. It encodes CASSQSQGLGSPLHF.